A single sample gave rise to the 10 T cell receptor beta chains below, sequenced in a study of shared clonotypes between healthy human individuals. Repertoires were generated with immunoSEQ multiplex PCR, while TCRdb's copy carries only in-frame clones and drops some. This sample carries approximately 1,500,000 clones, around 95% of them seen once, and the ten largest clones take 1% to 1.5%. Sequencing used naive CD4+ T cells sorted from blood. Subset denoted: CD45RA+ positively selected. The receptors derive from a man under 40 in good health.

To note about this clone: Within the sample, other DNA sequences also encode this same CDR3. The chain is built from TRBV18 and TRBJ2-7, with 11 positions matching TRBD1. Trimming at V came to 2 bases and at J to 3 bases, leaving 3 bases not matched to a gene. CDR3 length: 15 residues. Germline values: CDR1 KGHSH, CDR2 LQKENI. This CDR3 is CASSPRTGGGYEQYF. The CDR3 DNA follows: TGTGCCAGCTCACCAAGGACAGGGGGCGGCTACGAGCAGTACTTC.

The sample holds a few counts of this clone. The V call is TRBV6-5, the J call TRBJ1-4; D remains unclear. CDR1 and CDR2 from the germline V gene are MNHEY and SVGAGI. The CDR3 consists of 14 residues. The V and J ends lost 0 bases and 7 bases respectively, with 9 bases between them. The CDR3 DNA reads TGTGCCAGCAGTTACTCGGGTAGCGGTGAAAAACTGTTTTTT. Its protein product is CASSYSGSGEKLFF.

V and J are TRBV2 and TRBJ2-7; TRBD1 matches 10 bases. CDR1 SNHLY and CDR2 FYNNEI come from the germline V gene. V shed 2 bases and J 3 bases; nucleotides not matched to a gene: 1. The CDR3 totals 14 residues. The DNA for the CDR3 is TGTGCCAGCAGTGAAAGGACAGGGGGCTACGAGCAGTACTTC. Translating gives CASSERTGGYEQYF.

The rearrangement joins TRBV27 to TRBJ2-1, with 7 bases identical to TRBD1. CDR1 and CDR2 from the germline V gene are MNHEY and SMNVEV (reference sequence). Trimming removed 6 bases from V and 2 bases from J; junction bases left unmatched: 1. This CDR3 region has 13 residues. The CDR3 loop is CASRGQPYNEQFF. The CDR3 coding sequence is TGTGCCAGCAGGGGACAGCCCTACAATGAGCAGTTCTTC.

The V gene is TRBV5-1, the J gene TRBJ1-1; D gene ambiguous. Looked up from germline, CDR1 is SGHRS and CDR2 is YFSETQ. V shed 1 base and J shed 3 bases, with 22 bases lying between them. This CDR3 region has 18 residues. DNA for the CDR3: TGCGCCAGCAGCTTGTATCGTTGGGCGGAGGAAACCTACACTGAAGCTTTCTTT. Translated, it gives CASSLYRWAEETYTEAFF.

The CDR3 sequence: CASSLEGPPSSYNEQFF. DNA for the CDR3: TGTGCCAGCAGCTTAGAAGGCCCCCCGAGCTCCTACAATGAGCAGTTCTTC. The chain is built from TRBV7-8 and TRBJ2-1; D uncertain. CDR3 length: 17 residues. The germline V and J ends were trimmed by 1 base and 0 bases, with 13 bases remaining between them. CDR1 is SGHVS and CDR2 is FQNEAQ in the germline V gene.

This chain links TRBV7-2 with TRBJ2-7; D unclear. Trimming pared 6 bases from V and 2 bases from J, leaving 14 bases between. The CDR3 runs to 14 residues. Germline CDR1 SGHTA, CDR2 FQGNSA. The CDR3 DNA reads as TGTGCCAGCAGAAATAACCGAAAACCCTACGAGCAGTACTTC. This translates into CASRNNRKPYEQYF.

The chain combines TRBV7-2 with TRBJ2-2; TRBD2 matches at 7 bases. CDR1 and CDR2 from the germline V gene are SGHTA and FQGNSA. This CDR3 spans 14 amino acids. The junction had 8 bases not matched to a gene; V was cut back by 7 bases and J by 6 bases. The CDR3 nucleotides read TGTGCCAGCACCCCCATCGGGAGGCCCGGGGAGCTGTTTTTT. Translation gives CASTPIGRPGELFF.

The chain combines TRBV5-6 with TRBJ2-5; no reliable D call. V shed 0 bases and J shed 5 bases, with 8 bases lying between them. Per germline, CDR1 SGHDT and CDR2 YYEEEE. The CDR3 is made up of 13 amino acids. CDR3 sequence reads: CASSLEPVETQYF. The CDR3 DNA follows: TGTGCCAGCAGCTTGGAACCAGTTGAGACCCAGTACTTC.

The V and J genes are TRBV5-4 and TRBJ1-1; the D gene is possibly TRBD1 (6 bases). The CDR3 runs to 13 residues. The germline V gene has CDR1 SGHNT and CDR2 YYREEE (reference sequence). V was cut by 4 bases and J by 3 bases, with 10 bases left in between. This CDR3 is CASSPRGHTEAFF. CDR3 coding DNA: TGTGCCAGCAGCCCCCGGGGGCACACTGAAGCTTTCTTT.